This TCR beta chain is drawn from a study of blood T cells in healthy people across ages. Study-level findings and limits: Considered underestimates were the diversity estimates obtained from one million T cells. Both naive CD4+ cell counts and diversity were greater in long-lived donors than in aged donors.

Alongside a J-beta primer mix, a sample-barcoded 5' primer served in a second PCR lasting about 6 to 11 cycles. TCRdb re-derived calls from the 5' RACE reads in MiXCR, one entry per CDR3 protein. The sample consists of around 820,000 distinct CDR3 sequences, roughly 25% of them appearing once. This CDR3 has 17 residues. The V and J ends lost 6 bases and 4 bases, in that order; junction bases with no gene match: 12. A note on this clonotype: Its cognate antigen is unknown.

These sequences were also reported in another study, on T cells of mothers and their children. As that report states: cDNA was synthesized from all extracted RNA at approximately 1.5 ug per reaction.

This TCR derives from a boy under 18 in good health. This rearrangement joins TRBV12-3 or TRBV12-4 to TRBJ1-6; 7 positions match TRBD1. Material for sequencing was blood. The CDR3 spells CASRGQPLPFYNSPLHF. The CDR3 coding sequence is TGTGCCAGCAGGGGACAGCCTTTACCTTTTTATAATTCACCCCTCCACTTT.